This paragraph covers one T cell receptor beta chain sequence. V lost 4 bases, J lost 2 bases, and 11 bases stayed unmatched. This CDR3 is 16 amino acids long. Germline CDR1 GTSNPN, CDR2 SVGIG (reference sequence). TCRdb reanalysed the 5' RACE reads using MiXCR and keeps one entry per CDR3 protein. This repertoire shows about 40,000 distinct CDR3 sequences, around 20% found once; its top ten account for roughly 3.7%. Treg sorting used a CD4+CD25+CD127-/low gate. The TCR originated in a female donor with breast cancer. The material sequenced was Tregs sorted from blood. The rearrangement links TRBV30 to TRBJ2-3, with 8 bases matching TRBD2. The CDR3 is CAWNRAGGATTDTQYF. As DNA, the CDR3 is TGTGCCTGGAATCGCGCGGGGGGCGCTACCACAGATACGCAGTATTTT.